Presented here are 7 T cell receptor beta chains from one specimen sequenced in a study of regulatory T cells in long-lasting Graves disease. Library construction for TCR beta used iRepertoire HTBI primers and Arm-PCR of CDR3 regions. TCRdb passed the multiplex PCR reads through MiXCR, listing each CDR3 protein once. The profile shows about 470,000 distinct CDR3 sequences, around 20% of them singletons. Time point described: persistent/refractory GD, antithyroid drugs over 5 years with positive TRAb. Extracted RNA from PBMCs served as the source of the TCR library. Here the sequenced sample was peripheral blood mononuclear cells (PBMCs), taken when the disease was refractory, from a patient treated with antithyroid drugs. These TCRs come from a female donor with Graves disease.

This clonotype has at least ten counts. The V call is TRBV20-1, the J call TRBJ1-2; possible D gene TRBD1, 6 bases. V was trimmed by 2 bases and J by 3 bases, leaving 16 bases between them. The CDR3 is made up of 15 amino acids. The germline V gene has CDR1 DFQATT and CDR2 SNEGSKA (reference sequence). CDR3 residues: CSARPYHRVDYGYTF. CDR3 DNA: TGCAGTGCTAGACCCTACCACAGGGTCGACTATGGCTACACCTTC.

Comment on this clonotype: A far more abundant clone sits one base away, making this likely a read error. The chain carries TRBV7-9 and TRBJ2-7; TRBD1 matches at 9 bases. V dropped 3 bases and J dropped 2; count of bases not matched to a gene: 2. This CDR3 has 14 amino acids. Germline-derived CDR1 and CDR2 are SEHNR and FQNEAQ (reference sequence). The CDR3 spells CASSFGTGTYEQYF. The CDR3 DNA reads TGTGCCAGCAGCTTCGGGACAGGGACCTACGAGCAGTACTTC.

This clonotype was picked up many times. The rearrangement uses TRBV14 and TRBJ2-7; no firm D call. Trimming took 0 bases from V and 4 from J, leaving 1 base between them. The CDR3 is 11 residues long. The germline gives CDR1 SGHDN, CDR2 FVKESK. Written as DNA, the CDR3 is TGTGCCAGCAGCCAAGATTACGAGCAGTACTTC. It is translated as CASSQDYEQYF.

This clonotype has at least ten counts. The chain employs TRBV7-3 and TRBJ2-5, with D tentatively TRBD2 (6 bases). V was shortened by 6 bases and J by 5 bases, with 19 bases between the two germline ends. CDR1 SGHTA and CDR2 FQGTGA come from the germline V gene. The CDR3 is 15 residues long. The CDR3 sequence is CASRLTSSRGETQYF. CDR3 nucleotides: TGTGCCAGCAGACTAACTAGCAGCAGAGGCGAGACCCAGTACTTC.

In the case of this clonotype: A read error may be the cause here, since a much bigger clone is one base away. V is TRBV27 and J is TRBJ1-2, with TRBD1 matching 7 bases. CDR1 MNHEY and CDR2 SMNVEV come from the germline V gene (reference sequence). CDR3 size: 13 residues. V shed 5 bases, J shed 8 bases, and the junction held 8 bases outside the gene matches. CDR3 coding DNA: TGTGCCAGCAGTCCACAGGGGCTCGCGGGCTACACCTTC. Translated, it gives CASSPQGLAGYTF.

This clonotype was detected ten times or more. V is TRBV20-1 and J is TRBJ1-5; D might be TRBD1 (6 bases). The CDR3 is 15 amino acids. Deletions cut 5 bases from V and 0 bases from J, with 14 bases between. The V gene's germline CDR1 is DFQATT and CDR2 SNEGSKA (reference sequence). As DNA, the CDR3 is TGCAGTGCTGGAACGGGGGCAACTAGCAATCAGCCCCAGCATTTT. It translates to CSAGTGATSNQPQHF.

Details on this clonotype: Likely a read error: the CDR3 ends without its conserved phenylalanine or tryptophan. The chain couples TRBV20-1 to TRBJ2-7; 12 positions match TRBD1. The CDR3 totals 13 residues. V trimming: 3 bases; J trimming: 6 bases; junction bases outside the gene matches: 3. Germline CDR1 is DFQATT and CDR2 is SNEGSKA (reference sequence). The CDR3 nucleotides read TGCAGTGCTAGGTGGGACAGGGGGCCCGAGCAGTACTCC. This translates into CSARWDRGPEQYS.